What follows is one T cell receptor (beta chain) and its context. Trimming shortened V by 4 bases and J by 11 bases, and 23 bases separated the two germline ends. This CDR3 region has 15 residues. The data were obtained in a study of identical twins. TCRdb reprocessed the 5' RACE reads via MiXCR and lists one record per CDR3 protein. Of 1.5 million to 2 million distinct CDR3 sequences listed, less than 35% are singletons. The chain combines TRBV12-3 or TRBV12-4 with TRBJ2-5; D is uncertain. The clonotype originates from a newborn girl in good health. The sequencing sample was made of cord blood. CDR3 amino acids: CASSSLGAHPNEQYF. Written as DNA, the CDR3 is TGTGCCAGCAGTTCCCTCGGAGCCCACCCCAATGAGCAGTACTTC.